This TCR beta chain was sequenced during a study of cytomegalovirus exposure and HLA in healthy donors. Study-wide findings and caveats: Across all donors, roughly uniform sequencing depth was an assumption of the presence/absence analyses. TCR beta V- and J-gene trimming was later associated with a missense DCLRE1C variant. Being productive about 87% or about 30% of the time was typical of most TCR beta V segments in an earlier analysis. The availability of immune exposure information extended only to CMV serostatus.

The study ran its PCR with 60 Vbeta and 13 Jbeta primers. Generated by immunoSEQ multiplex PCR, the TCRdb table keeps only in-frame clones and is missing some. The table records roughly 200,000 clones, 80% to 90% of them present only once. This clone was detected once. Its antigen is undetermined. Germline lookup yields CDR1 SEHNR and CDR2 FQNEAQ (reference sequence). Trimming at V came to 5 bases and at J to 7 bases, leaving 7 bases not matched to a gene. The CDR3 covers 14 residues. This TCR was sampled from a woman in her 30s in good health and CMV-seronegative. The source material was PBMCs. The gene calls are TRBV7-9 and TRBJ1-2; TRBD1 aligns across 10 bases. The CDR3 DNA sequence: TGTGCCAGCAGCGTTACCGGGACAGGGGTTGGCTACACCTTC. Encoded protein: CASSVTGTGVGYTF. The variable domain in full, with the rest retrieved from reference TRBV7-9 and TRBJ1-2, is DTGVSQNPRHKITKRGQNVTFRCDPISEHNRLYWYRQTLGQGPEFLTYFQNEAQLEKSRLLSDRFSAERPKGSFSTLEIQRTEQGDSAMYLCASSVTGTGVGYTFGSGTRLTVV.